This T cell receptor beta chain was sequenced for a study of cytomegalovirus exposure and HLA in healthy donors listed by TCRdb under 2017. Looking at the study overall: An earlier analysis of approximately 640 of the donors reported 250 to 300 Gb of sequence data and roughly 110 million unique TCR beta sequences from about 200 million T cells. Roughly 300 gigabases of sequencing data and roughly 80 million unique TCR sequences made up an early release that covered 500 to 700 HLA-typed donors. Of the roughly 410 genotyped donors, more than 75% were placed in the genetic ancestry cluster associated with self-reported Caucasian donors. The study aimed to test whether cataloging public T cell receptors could reveal signatures of past pathogen exposure. The study used immunosequencing to profile the T cell repertoires of under 700 subjects and linked those repertoires to cytomegalovirus serostatus. A separate validation cohort of 100 to 150 different subjects was used in addition to the approximately 640-subject first cohort. To predict cytomegalovirus infection status, the study combined high-throughput TCR immunosequencing, statistical association of individual TCRs with disease status, and machine learning. In a later analysis, previously published TCR beta repertoires from some 640 donors were re-analyzed and high-resolution HLA genotyping was added so that TCR occurrence patterns could be studied. In the later analysis, no new phenotypic data were used to find candidate immune exposures; instead, reliance was placed on TCR beta sequences and their occurrence across donors. An earlier analysis of around 580 of the donors used high-throughput TCR beta sequencing to judge whether each TCR beta V gene segment behaved as functional or pseudogenic. Alongside the repertoire data, information on donor age, sex, ethnicity and CMV serostatus was compiled. A later genetic analysis took genome-wide SNP genotypes for 398 of the 666 donors and used that subset as a discovery cohort. Every discovery cohort repertoire had been produced on one sequencing platform. HLA typing covered class I and class II loci at four-digit resolution. Typing coverage differed by locus: A, B, C, DRB1 and DQB1 were typed in roughly 629-640 donors, DQA1 in 522, DPA1 in nearly 610, and DPB1 in roughly 470. About five DR-DQ haplotypes were treated as single units for association and clustering because of strong linkage in the cohort. Among over 350 genotyped donors of the cohort, an average of around 240,000 unique TCR beta nucleotide sequences were sequenced per donor, roughly 20% of them non-productive. Results and caveats for the whole study, not just this receptor: Linkage disequilibrium might explain the correlated functional status among segregating V segments, but an unknown experimental factor could not be ruled out. An earlier analysis of approximately 530 of the donors showed that most TCR beta V segments appeared in productive rearrangements either about 87% or about 30% of the time, which broadly matched IMGT annotations. Compared with equally common non-associated chains, HLA-associated TCR beta chains in a later analysis were more clonally expanded and had lower generation probabilities. Because HLA typing was missing for some donors at each locus, association tests included only the typed subset. A later analysis found that most CMV-associated TCR beta chains appeared HLA-restricted, with HLA associations seemingly driven largely by CMV exposure. For the cohort, immune exposure information was limited to CMV serostatus. According to a later analysis, TCR association rates differed among HLA loci, with DRB1 alleles showing the most associated TCRs and HLA-C alleles showing the fewest. Because the 87-base-pair reads could not distinguish some IMGT-functional V segments, including TRBV6-2 and TRBV6-3, those segments were excluded. Several of the top co-occurrence clusters appeared to be linked to parvovirus B19, influenza, CMV and Epstein-Barr virus, according to a later analysis. The authors suggested that the approach could potentially be extended to other disease states and immunological phenotypes. The sequencing pipeline was judged likely to have produced a cluster of highly shared sequence variants as a technical artifact. A further reported finding was that TCR beta sequences accurately predicted the HLA-A and HLA-B alleles for most subjects in the first cohort. Because counts were too low, seventeen rarely observed V segments, including chromosome 9 orphons, were left out of the earlier analysis of about 620 of the donors. A total of fewer than 200 TCR beta chains were listed by the study as associated with cytomegalovirus. In a later genetic analysis, a missense DCLRE1C variant was associated with V-gene and J-gene trimming of TCR beta chains, and the association was replicated in an independent cohort. Assigning TCR associations to individual alleles was difficult when HLA alleles, especially DR and DQ, strongly co-occurred. A few of the identified cytomegalovirus-associated TCR beta chains were confirmed in vitro to be specific for cytomegalovirus antigens. Across donors, most TCR sequences were observed very rarely, whereas some public TCRs were present in many individuals. The presence/absence analyses assumed that sequencing depth was roughly uniform across donors, and that assumption may not be true. In a later analysis, 15,000 to 20,000 TCR beta sequences were associated with specific HLA alleles at a false discovery rate of 0.05. This cohort had only TCR beta chains sequenced, and the lack of alpha or paired-chain data limited which features could be detected. In a later genetic analysis, fewer N-insertions in productive TCRs were reported among donors in an Asian-associated ancestry cluster than the roughly 710-donor mean. In both the original and validation cohorts, the classifier was reported to diagnose cytomegalovirus status with high specificity and sensitivity.

The CDR3 runs 14 residues from the cysteine to the phenylalanine. Of the read, only the CDR3 DNA is kept; its 42 bases are in frame from base 1. In the germline V gene (reference sequence), CDR1 corresponds to SGHNT and CDR2 to YYREEE. Deletion took 4 bases off V and 0 bases off J, with a span of 10 bases between the germline ends. To prepare the library, the immunoSEQ multiplex PCR assay was applied. The multiplex PCR relied on a mix of 60 forward primers for TCR Vbeta segments and 13 reverse primers for TCR Jbeta segments. A multiplex PCR assay on genomic DNA amplified the CDR3 region of rearranged TCR beta genes. The amplified TCR beta libraries were sequenced on the Illumina HiSeq System as 87-base-pair reads. In the paper's pipeline: A later analysis counted around 72 million unique TCR beta chains across the 700 or so repertoires, and around 9.9 million of these chains were shared by at least two donors. To remove PCR and sequencing errors, raw reads were error-corrected and collapsed into unique sequences using a nearest-neighbor algorithm that merged closely related sequences. To assign V, D and J gene segments, CDR3 sequences were aligned to IMGT reference sequences. Each retained sequence needed at least a six-nucleotide match to both a V gene segment and a J gene segment. Rearrangements were called productive when the CDR3 lacked stop codons and stayed in frame with V and J; all others were non-productive. Following IMGT convention, CDR3 was defined as the stretch from the second conserved V-encoded cysteine to the conserved J-encoded phenylalanine. The earlier analysis of about 530 of the donors excluded any sequence lacking an unambiguous match to a single V gene segment. An earlier analysis of around 600 of the donors classified V segments as functional when productive rearrangements were above 56.7% and as segregating when the standard deviation between donors was above 5%. A statistical classification framework was built to diagnose cytomegalovirus status from the catalog of TCR beta chain sequences. In a later analysis, V and J genes were assigned by comparing TCR nucleotide sequences against IMGT/GENE-DB human TR gene sequences. In a later analysis, CDR3 sequences and most-parsimonious VDJ recombination scenarios were assigned using the TCRdist pipeline. In a later analysis, each TCR beta chain was defined by its CDR3 amino acid sequence together with its V-gene family, and reads without a unique V-gene family were excluded. As a way to deal with suspected cross-contamination and a sequencing artifact, a later analysis dropped more than 500 nucleotide sequences that were highly shared and had low generation probability. In a later analysis, a clonal expansion index was calculated for each public chain from normalized within-repertoire ranks of inferred template counts. In a later analysis, generation probabilities were computed with a VDJ recombination model fitted to out-of-frame rearrangements, and the resulting probabilities were checked against IGoR. In a later analysis, TCR-TCR, TCR-HLA and TCR-CMV co-occurrence was scored with hypergeometric tests, and a repertoire-size bias correction was applied to TCR pairs. A later analysis estimated false discovery rates by permuting HLA or CMV assignments 20 times. In a later analysis, co-occurring TCRs were grouped using DBSCAN, with TCRdist sequence similarity added in when clustering inside HLA-allele-positive subsets. Repertoires with fewer than 30,000 or more than 120,000 public chains were left out of co-occurrence clustering, as were four to six repertoires with anomalous nucleotide sharing. Held by TCRdb, this immuneACCESS table contains in-frame sequences only and omits some clones. Under half of the omission traces to an unresolved V gene where checked; the cause of the rest is unknown. From that table come the V and J calls and clone size; the DNA was used to work out D and trimming. Counted in this sample were about 260,000 clones; approximately 85% of them appeared once. The ten largest clones capture 2% of the sample.

In total, 666 healthy bone marrow donors made up the cohort. Cohort members were all nominally healthy when sampled, although unrecorded immune exposures were likely present. The donor was CMV seropositive and belonged to the group of more than 250 seropositive cohort members. Every donor gave a peripheral blood sample, and the peripheral blood mononuclear cells from that sample were used for TCR beta sequencing. Genomic DNA was extracted from the blood cell samples with the Qiagen DNeasy Blood Extraction Kit. As to this clone: Its antigen is still unknown. No clone much larger than this one lies a single base away; base qualities are absent.

Sequencing was done on a sample of PBMCs. The V gene is TRBV5-4 and the J gene is TRBJ1-2, with a weak D call of TRBD1 (5 bases match). This clonotype was sampled from a woman between 35 and 50 years old in good health and CMV-seropositive. The CDR3 is CASSPATANYGYTF. The DNA sequence reads TGTGCCAGCAGCCCGGCGACAGCTAACTATGGCTACACCTTC.